These T cell receptor beta chains were read from a single sample in a study of blood T cells in healthy people across ages. MiXCR, run by TCRdb on the 5' RACE reads, gives a single entry per CDR3 protein. The table shows around 1,500,000 distinct CDR3 sequences, with 40% to 50% occurring only once. Sequenced input: blood. All receptors derive from a woman under 30 in good health. Each CDR3 is given with its conserved first and last residue. A D gene is named only where the DNA matches it firmly. Size values are once, few and many counts, or a class for expanded clones, and some rows have none.

D,size,J,V,DNA,CDR3
.,.,TRBJ1-1,TRBV14,TGTGCCAGCAGCCAAATTCGAACTGAAGCTTTCTTT,CASSQIRTEAFF
.,.,TRBJ2-1,TRBV7-9,TGTGCCAGCAGCTTAAAGGCTAGCAAGGTCGATGAGCAGTTCTTC,CASSLKASKVDEQFF
.,.,TRBJ2-1,TRBV7-2,TGTGCCAGCAGCGCAGTCTCCTACAATGAGCAGTTCTTC,CASSAVSYNEQFF
TRBD1,.,TRBJ1-1,TRBV5-1,TGCGCCGGCAGCTTGGGACAGGCGAACACTGAAGCTTTCTTT,CAGSLGQANTEAFF
.,few,TRBJ2-3,TRBV2,TGTGCCAGCAGTGAAGCCCAGCGGGTCTGGAATACGCAGTATTTT,CASSEAQRVWNTQYF
TRBD1,.,TRBJ1-2,TRBV5-1,TGCGCCAGCAGCTTCGACAGGGTTAGGTATGGCTACACCTTC,CASSFDRVRYGYTF
.,.,TRBJ2-5,TRBV5-1,TGCGCCAGCAGCCTGGGCCAGGACGGAGAGACCAAGTACTTC,CASSLGQDGETKYF
.,few,TRBJ2-1,TRBV5-1,TGCGCCAGCAGCTTCGCGACTAGCTCCTACAATGAGCAGTTCTTC,CASSFATSSYNEQFF
.,.,TRBJ1-4,TRBV2,TGTGCCAGCCAAGTAGGGGCAACTAATGAAAAACTGTTTTTT,CASQVGATNEKLFF
.,.,TRBJ1-1,TRBV4-1,TGCGCCAGCAGCCAAGAAGGTGGAGGGAGGACTTTCTTT,CASSQEGGGRTFF
.,.,TRBJ1-1,TRBV20-1,TGCAGTGCTCCCGGGAGGGGAGGAACTTTCTTT,CSAPGRGGTFF
.,few,TRBJ1-4,TRBV12-3/TRBV12-4,TGTGCCAGCAGTTCCCCCGGGACGGTGGGTGAAAAACTGTTTTTT,CASSSPGTVGEKLFF
.,.,TRBJ2-1,TRBV9,TGTGCCAGCAGCGTAATAGCGGCATCCTACAATGAGCAGTTCTTC,CASSVIAASYNEQFF
.,few,TRBJ2-7,TRBV7-2,TGTGCCAGCAGCTTACAACTAATGGATGGGCAGTACTTC,CASSLQLMDGQYF
.,few,TRBJ2-6,TRBV12-3/TRBV12-4,TGTGCCAGCAGGGGGTTGGGGGTCCAAAACGTCCTGACTTTC,CASRGLGVQNVLTF
TRBD1,few,TRBJ2-1,TRBV30,TGTGCCTGGACCCCCGGGACAGGGGACAATGAGCAGTTCTTC,CAWTPGTGDNEQFF
TRBD1,once,TRBJ2-2,TRBV6-5,TGTGCCAGCAGTGGTTGGACAGGAGTAACCGGGGAGCTGTTTTTT,CASSGWTGVTGELFF
.,.,TRBJ2-7,TRBV20-1,TGCAGTGCTAGACGTCTATCAGGGATCTACGAGCAGTACTTC,CSARRLSGIYEQYF
.,.,TRBJ2-1,TRBV11-2,TGTGCCAGCAGCTTAGATGTTTCAGGGTACAATGAGCAGTTCTTC,CASSLDVSGYNEQFF
TRBD1,few,TRBJ1-4,TRBV28,TGTGCCAGCAGTCCTACAGGGGCGAATAATGAAAAACTGTTTTTT,CASSPTGANNEKLFF
.,.,TRBJ2-7,TRBV2,TGTGCCGGCAGCGGAAATCTCTTCGGCGAGCAGTACTTC,CAGSGNLFGEQYF
TRBD2,.,TRBJ2-7,TRBV27,TGTGCCAGCAGTTTTTCGGGAGGGGACTACGAGCAGTACTTC,CASSFSGGDYEQYF
.,.,TRBJ2-1,TRBV10-1,TGCGCCAGCAGTGAGTCCGCGGGTCTCCAACACAATGAGCAGTTCTTC,CASSESAGLQHNEQFF
.,.,TRBJ2-7,TRBV20-1,TGCAGTGCTACTTCCGGGATCCACTCCTACGAGCAGTACTTC,CSATSGIHSYEQYF
TRBD2,.,TRBJ2-5,TRBV9,TGTGCCAGCAGCTTCGGACTAGCTGCCCAAGAGACCCAGTACTTC,CASSFGLAAQETQYF
TRBD2,few,TRBJ2-7,TRBV2,TGTGCCAGCAGTTTGTTAGGAGCTCAGACTAGCGGTTACAATGAGCAGTACTTC,CASSLLGAQTSGYNEQYF
TRBD1,.,TRBJ1-1,TRBV7-2,TGTGCCAGCAGCGCACGACAGGGTCCGAACACTGAAGCTTTCTTT,CASSARQGPNTEAFF
TRBD1,.,TRBJ1-2,TRBV27,TGTGCCAGCAGTTTTGGAGGACAGGGGGACTACACCTTC,CASSFGGQGDYTF
.,few,TRBJ2-3,TRBV27,TGTGCCAGCAGTTTCGTCGAGGGAGATACGCAGTATTTT,CASSFVEGDTQYF
.,few,TRBJ2-5,TRBV7-2,TGTGCCAGCAGCCGTCCGACAGTGGAGACCCAGTACTTC,CASSRPTVETQYF
.,.,TRBJ2-1,TRBV7-2,TGTGCCAGCAGCTCAGTAGGAACCCCATCCACCTACAATGAGCAGTTCTTC,CASSSVGTPSTYNEQFF
.,.,TRBJ1-2,TRBV3-1,TGTGCCAGCAGCCATGCCTATCGGGACCAAATGCATGGCTACACCTTC,CASSHAYRDQMHGYTF
.,.,TRBJ1-2,TRBV29-1,TGCAGCGTTGAGCAGGTGACGGATGGCTACACCTTC,CSVEQVTDGYTF
.,few,TRBJ2-6,TRBV11-2,TGTGCCAGCAGCGTGACCTCTTGGGCCAACGTCCTGACTTTC,CASSVTSWANVLTF
.,few,TRBJ2-5,TRBV4-2,TGTGCCAGCAGCCAACCAACAGTGGGCGCGTTTCCAGAGACCCAGTACTTC,CASSQPTVGAFPETQYF
.,.,TRBJ1-2,TRBV3-1,TGTGCCAGCAGCCCCCCCGGCGCTGGCTACACCTTC,CASSPPGAGYTF
TRBD2,.,TRBJ2-1,TRBV10-3,TGTACCATCAGTGAACGGAGCGGGAGATCCTACAATGAGCAGTTCTTC,CTISERSGRSYNEQFF